This TCR beta chain was identified during a study of cytomegalovirus exposure and HLA in healthy donors. Findings of the study overall: An observed cluster of highly shared sequence variants was recorded as a likely sequencing artifact. In a later analysis, at a false discovery rate of 0.05, over 15,000 TCR beta sequences matched HLA alleles. Common viral pathogens (according to a later analysis) appeared linked to several of the most significant clusters.

On this clone itself: Its antigen is as yet unknown.

The PCR had 60 Vbeta and 13 Jbeta primers. Profiled with immunoSEQ multiplex PCR; TCRdb holds only in-frame clones, not every one. The data show about 190,000 clones, over 60% seen once. As for the donors, each was a healthy bone marrow donor. Specimen: PBMCs. This receptor was obtained from a young woman in good health and CMV-seropositive.

CDR3 sequence reads: CASSLVGTNQETQYF. Here the CDR3 DNA reads TGCGCCAGCAGCTTGGTCGGTACCAACCAAGAGACCCAGTACTTC. The chain carries TRBV5-1 and TRBJ2-5, with D unresolved. The CDR3 is 15 amino acids. The germline V gene has CDR1 SGHRS and CDR2 YFSETQ. Between the trimmed V and J ends, which lost 0 bases and 0 bases, there was a span of 9 bases.